Following are 11 T cell receptor beta chains from one sample sequenced in a study of T cells after yellow fever vaccination (dated by TCRdb to about 2019). Reading the label with the study, this specimen's treatment or condition is: live attenuated yellow fever vaccine strain. Library preparation used 5' RACE. Instrument used: Illumina HiSeq 2500. The raw public reads went through TCRdb reprocessing: fastp at Q25, MiXCR clone calling, in-frame beta chains kept. Entries are consolidated by CDR3 protein sequence, retaining the most common genes and DNA. The sample includes around 160,000 distinct CDR3 sequences, with around 7.2% observed a single time. The ten biggest clones cover over 2% of the sample. The sample here was CD4+ T cells sorted from PBMCs, taken about 5 days after the first yellow fever vaccination. These receptor sequences come from a man younger than 35 who received the YFV17D yellow fever vaccine.

This rearrangement joins TRBV5-6 to TRBJ2-2; no clear D. V was cut by 5 bases and J by 3 bases, with 11 bases left in between. Germline V gene sequence: CDR1 SGHDT, CDR2 YYEEEE. This CDR3 is built from 14 residues. Here the CDR3 reads CASSWALDTGELFF. The CDR3 DNA reads TGTGCCAGCAGTTGGGCCCTAGACACCGGGGAGCTGTTTTTT.

This clonotype showed up many times. The V and J genes are TRBV19 and TRBJ1-2; D is possibly TRBD1 (6 bases). V lost 3 bases to trimming and J lost 4 bases, with 12 bases between them. Germline CDR1 and CDR2: LNHDA and SQIVND (reference sequence). The CDR3 has 14 residues. The CDR3 loop is CASSMDSQLYGYTF. CDR3 sequence (DNA): TGTGCCAGTAGTATGGACAGCCAGCTCTATGGCTACACCTTC.

This clonotype was picked up a small number of times. The chain is built from TRBV6-5 and TRBJ1-2; no clear D. Germline loops: CDR1 MNHEY, CDR2 SVGAGI. The V end was cut by 0 bases, the J end by 5 bases, with 13 bases between. The CDR3 is made up of 15 amino acids. In DNA, the CDR3 is TGTGCCAGCAGTTACTCACCCCTTCTTGGGTATGGCTACACCTTC. It specifies CASSYSPLLGYGYTF.

This clonotype appeared many times. V gene TRBV4-3 combines with J gene TRBJ2-6; D is uncertain. The V end was cut by 0 bases, the J end by 4 bases, with 7 bases between. The CDR3 covers 15 residues. Per germline, CDR1 LGHNA and CDR2 YSLEER. CDR3 sequence reads: CASSQDPFGANVLTF. The CDR3, as DNA: TGCGCCAGCAGCCAAGATCCCTTCGGGGCCAACGTCCTGACTTTC.

This clonotype appeared many times. This chain links TRBV12-3 or TRBV12-4 with TRBJ1-1; no definite D call. The CDR3 is 14 amino acids. The V end was cut by 2 bases, the J end by 4 bases, with 11 bases between. CDR3 sequence: CASSLRSQFTEAFF. Written as DNA, the CDR3 is TGTGCCAGCAGTTTAAGGTCCCAATTCACTGAAGCTTTCTTT.

This clonotype was found many times. The chain is built from TRBV6-2 or TRBV6-3 and TRBJ1-5; a possible D gene is TRBD1 (5 bases). Germline CDR1 and CDR2: MNHEY and SVGEGT. The CDR3 is made up of 13 amino acids. Trimming removed 2 bases at V and 7 bases at J, with 9 bases between. The CDR3 loop is CASSYRGGQPQHF. In DNA form, the CDR3 reads TGTGCCAGCAGTTACAGGGGAGGGCAGCCCCAGCATTTT.

This clonotype came up many times. V is TRBV10-2 and J is TRBJ2-5; TRBD1 agrees at 7 bases. The CDR3 spans 13 residues. J gave up 5 bases and V 5 bases, and 5 bases lay outside the gene matches. CDR1 is WSHSY and CDR2 is SAAADI in the germline V gene. The CDR3, as DNA: TGCGCCAGCAGTCAGGGGGTGAGGGAGACCCAGTACTTC. Residues: CASSQGVRETQYF.

The rearrangement links TRBV3-1 to TRBJ2-3, with 8 positions matching TRBD2. V gave up 6 bases and J gave up 0 bases; unmatched junction bases: 8. The germline V gene has CDR1 LGHDT and CDR2 YNNKEL (reference sequence). The CDR3 covers 16 residues. CDR3 region: CASSPSQRGSTDTQYF. The CDR3 nucleotides are TGTGCCAGCAGTCCATCCCAGCGGGGGAGCACAGATACGCAGTATTTT.

This clonotype was seen repeatedly, ten times or more. This sequence joins TRBV3-1 and TRBJ2-2; 15 bases match TRBD2. CDR1 is LGHDT, CDR2 YNNKEL, per germline (reference sequence). Trimming cost V 4 bases and J 2 bases; bases outside gene matches: 8. This CDR3 is built from 19 residues. CDR3 sequence (DNA): TGTGCCAGCAGCCCGACCCCGGGACTAGCGGGGGGAAACACCGGGGAGCTGTTTTTT. Protein: CASSPTPGLAGGNTGELFF. The full variable domain, rest sourced from reference TRBV3-1 and TRBJ2-2, is DTAVSQTPKYLVTQMGNDKSIKCEQNLGHDTMYWYKQDSKKFLKIMFSYNNKELIINETVPNRFSPKSPDKAHLNLHINSLELGDSAVYFCASSPTPGLAGGNTGELFFGEGSRLTVL.

In this sample, this clonotype turned up many times. This chain joins TRBV5-4 and TRBJ2-6; no clear D. The CDR3 runs 14 residues. Germline CDR1 and CDR2: SGHNT and YYREEE (reference sequence). The V and J ends lost 4 bases and 4 bases respectively, with 9 bases between them. The CDR3 sequence is CASSAGPGANVLTF. CDR3 in DNA: TGTGCCAGCAGCGCCGGTCCCGGGGCCAACGTCCTGACTTTC. The entire variable domain, with the rest obtained from reference TRBV5-4 and TRBJ2-6, is as follows: ETGVTQSPTHLIKTRGQQVTLRCSSQSGHNTVSWYQQALGQGPQFIFQYYREEENGRGNFPPRFSGLQFPNYSSELNVNALELDDSALYLCASSAGPGANVLTFGAGSRLTVL.

At least ten counts were recorded for this clonotype. The rearrangement links TRBV7-9 to TRBJ2-1; D possibly corresponds to TRBD2 (6 bases). The CDR3 is made up of 13 amino acids. Germline CDR1 and CDR2: SEHNR and FQNEAQ (reference sequence). Trimming shortened V by 7 bases and J by 6 bases, and 13 bases separated the two germline ends. CDR3 sequence: CASMEGGFNEQFF. CDR3 DNA sequence: TGTGCCAGCATGGAGGGTGGGTTCAATGAGCAGTTCTTC.